The present T cell receptor (beta chain) was sequenced within a study of PD-L1 blockade in urothelial cancer. Study overall: Blood was analyzed 3 weeks (second dose) and 6 weeks after treatment start. A median approximately 140,000 T cells were found in blood samples. Whole-study findings and limits: Better survival was forecast by a pretreatment blood TCR clonality below the median.

As to time point: pretreatment peripheral blood. Notes on this clone: The antigen is undetermined. An end of the junction does not agree with germline; a read error may underlie this.

This CDR3 comprises 14 residues. Germline assignment: CDR1 SGHAT and CDR2 FQNNGV. This table comes from immunoSEQ multiplex PCR, and its TCRdb copy is limited to in-frame clones, with some not included. The sample records 80,000 to 90,000 clones, approximately 81% being singletons. The receptor comes from a man in his fifties or sixties with urothelial cancer. The material sequenced was PBMCs, taken around atezolizumab (anti-PD-L1) treatment. The chain recombines TRBV11-2 with TRBJ2-1; TRBD2 matches at 11 bases. The DNA of the CDR3 is TGTGCCAGCAGCTTAGAACTAGCGGGGGCCCGACTCCTCTTC. It encodes CASSLELAGARLLF.